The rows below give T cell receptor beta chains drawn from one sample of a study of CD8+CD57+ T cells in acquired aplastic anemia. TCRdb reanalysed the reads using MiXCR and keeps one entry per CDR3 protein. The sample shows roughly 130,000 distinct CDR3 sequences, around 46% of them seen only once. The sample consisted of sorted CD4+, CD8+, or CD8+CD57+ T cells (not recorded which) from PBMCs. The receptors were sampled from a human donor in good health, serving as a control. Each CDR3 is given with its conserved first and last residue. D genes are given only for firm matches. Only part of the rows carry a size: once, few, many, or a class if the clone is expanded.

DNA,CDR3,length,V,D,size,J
TGTGCCAGCAGCCACCCCCCCGGACAGGGTCCAGAGACCCAGTACTTC,CASSHPPGQGPETQYF,16,TRBV6-1,TRBD1,-,TRBJ2-5
TGTGCCAGCTGTAGGGGCACTGAAGCTTTCTTT,CASCRGTEAFF,11,TRBV7-9,-,-,TRBJ1-1
TGTGCCATCAGTGAGTCGCCTTCACCCCTCCACTTT,CAISESPSPLHF,12,TRBV10-3,-,-,TRBJ1-6
TGTGCCAGCAGCTCAGGACAGGGGGCCGGAGATGAGCAGTTCTTC,CASSSGQGAGDEQFF,15,TRBV5-4,TRBD1,-,TRBJ2-1
TGTGCCAGCAGGAACAGACAAGAGACCCAGTACTTC,CASRNRQETQYF,12,TRBV6-5,-,many,TRBJ2-5
TGTGCCAGCAGTGCTACAGGGGGCACAGATACGCAGTATTTT,CASSATGGTDTQYF,14,TRBV25-1,TRBD1,-,TRBJ2-3
TGTGCCAGCAGTGTTTGGGAGACCCAGTACTTC,CASSVWETQYF,11,TRBV25-1,-,-,TRBJ2-5
TGTGCCAGTAGTATTGGAGCTTACGGGGAGCTGTTTTTT,CASSIGAYGELFF,13,TRBV19,-,many,TRBJ2-2
TGTGCCAGCAGTTACCGTGAGAGCTCCTACGAGCAGTACTTC,CASSYRESSYEQYF,14,TRBV6-2/TRBV6-3,-,-,TRBJ2-7
TGTGCCAGCAGCTCCGGGAACACAGGGGACTACGAGCAGTACTTC,CASSSGNTGDYEQYF,15,TRBV7-9,TRBD1,-,TRBJ2-7
TGTGCCAGTACCGCTGGGACAGGGGTGACGCCCCTCCACTTT,CASTAGTGVTPLHF,14,TRBV19,TRBD1,-,TRBJ1-6
TGTGCCAGCAGCTTATTTGATGGGGGCTATGGCTACACCTTC,CASSLFDGGYGYTF,14,TRBV11-2,-,many,TRBJ1-2
TGTGCCAGCAGCGTAAAAGGGATAGGGGACGAGCAGTACTTC,CASSVKGIGDEQYF,14,TRBV2,-,-,TRBJ2-7
TGTGCCAGTAGCCCATTAGGGGGGGACTACTATGGCTACACCTTC,CASSPLGGDYYGYTF,15,TRBV19,-,few,TRBJ1-2
TGTGCCAGCAGCCAATCCCTAGCGGGGGTGGAGACCCAGTACTTC,CASSQSLAGVETQYF,15,TRBV4-2,TRBD2,-,TRBJ2-5
TGTGCCAGCAGCGTAGACTTAGCGGGGGGAGAGACCCAGTACTTC,CASSVDLAGGETQYF,15,TRBV9,TRBD2,-,TRBJ2-5
TGTGCCGGAGGGACAGGGGGGACTGAAGCTTTCTTT,CAGGTGGTEAFF,12,TRBV2,TRBD1,-,TRBJ1-1
TGTGCCAGCAGCCGGGACCCCGCGGGGGGGCGCGAGCAGTACTTC,CASSRDPAGGREQYF,15,TRBV5-4,TRBD2,many,TRBJ2-7
TGTGCCAGCAGCGCAGGGGCCACCGGGGAGCTGTTTTTT,CASSAGATGELFF,13,TRBV9,-,many,TRBJ2-2
TGCAGCCAACATATTGTTGGGGAAGAGACCCAGTACTTC,CSQHIVGEETQYF,13,TRBV20-1,-,-,TRBJ2-5
TGTGCCAGCATGGCGGGGGGACAGGGGGTTTCTCTTACGCAGTATTTT,CASMAGGQGVSLTQYF,16,TRBV6-1,TRBD1,few,TRBJ2-3
TGTGCCAGCAGCGAAGACCGGTTGACTGAAGCTTTCTTT,CASSEDRLTEAFF,13,TRBV11-2,-,-,TRBJ1-1
TGTGCCAGCACTCAAACGGGGGCGGGGGGGCGTAGGAGCACAGATACGCAGTATTTT,CASTQTGAGGRRSTDTQYF,19,TRBV12-3/TRBV12-4,TRBD2,many,TRBJ2-3
TGTGCCACCAGCTCGACCGGGACAGGGTTTTCACCCCTCCACTTT,CATSSTGTGFSPLHF,15,TRBV15,TRBD1,-,TRBJ1-6
TGCAGCGTTGAAGATGACGGGACAGGGGGATCCTACGAGCAGTACTTC,CSVEDDGTGGSYEQYF,16,TRBV29-1,TRBD1,-,TRBJ2-7
TGTGCCAGCAGTGATGGGGGACGAGGAAGTCCAGGCTACACCTTC,CASSDGGRGSPGYTF,15,TRBV25-1,-,-,TRBJ1-2
TGTGCCATCGGGACAGAACTGAATTCACCCCTCCACTTT,CAIGTELNSPLHF,13,TRBV10-3,TRBD1,medium-sized,TRBJ1-6
TGCAGCGTTGAAGTAAACAGGGGGAACACTGAAGCTTTCTTT,CSVEVNRGNTEAFF,14,TRBV29-1,TRBD1,-,TRBJ1-1
TGTGCCTGCGGCGTAGGGTGGCGAGATAATTCACCCCTCCACTTT,CACGVGWRDNSPLHF,15,TRBV9,-,-,TRBJ1-6
TGTGCCAGCACCCCCCAAGGGACGCTGTATGGCTACACCTTC,CASTPQGTLYGYTF,14,TRBV2,-,-,TRBJ1-2
TGTGCCAGCAGCCAAGACCTCTATGGCTACACCTTC,CASSQDLYGYTF,12,TRBV3-1,-,many,TRBJ1-2
TGCAGTGCGAAGGGACAGGGGAGTACTGGGGCCAACGTCCTGACTTTC,CSAKGQGSTGANVLTF,16,TRBV20-1,TRBD1,many,TRBJ2-6
TGTGCCAGCAGTTACGATGAGGGAAACTATGGCTACACCTTC,CASSYDEGNYGYTF,14,TRBV6-5,-,many,TRBJ1-2
TGTGCCAGCAGCTCAAAGCCTCTCTCTGGAAACACCATATATTTT,CASSSKPLSGNTIYF,15,TRBV7-2,-,many,TRBJ1-3
TGTGCCACCCGTCCCGGGACAGGGGGCCCCAGTCAGCCCCAGCATTTT,CATRPGTGGPSQPQHF,16,TRBV15,TRBD1,-,TRBJ1-5
TGTGCCACCAGTAAGACAGACTTGGGAGAGCAGTACTTC,CATSKTDLGEQYF,13,TRBV24-1,-,-,TRBJ2-7
TGTGCCAGCAGCTCTGGACAGGGGAGATATGGCTACACCTTC,CASSSGQGRYGYTF,14,TRBV5-8,TRBD1,many,TRBJ1-2
TGTGCCAGCAGCTTAACCCGCGCCCGACTAGCGGGGGGCAGTTATACCGGGGAGCTGTTTTTT,CASSLTRARLAGGSYTGELFF,21,TRBV7-3,TRBD2,many,TRBJ2-2
TGTGCCACCAGCAGAGATAGCGGGGGGGCAGAAGAGACCCAGTACTTC,CATSRDSGGAEETQYF,16,TRBV15,TRBD2,medium-sized,TRBJ2-5
TGCGCCAGCAGTGTTGGATCCAGTCGAAATTCACCCCTCCACTTT,CASSVGSSRNSPLHF,15,TRBV10-1,-,few,TRBJ1-6
TGTGCCACCAGCAGAGATCATGGGGGCCAAGAGACCCAGTACTTC,CATSRDHGGQETQYF,15,TRBV15,-,many,TRBJ2-5
TGTGCCAGCAGTGAAAGAGGTTCGGGCTATGGCTACACCTTC,CASSERGSGYGYTF,14,TRBV6-1,-,many,TRBJ1-2
TGTGCCACCAGCAGAGAGGCCGACTCCTATAATTCACCCCTCCACTTT,CATSREADSYNSPLHF,16,TRBV15,-,-,TRBJ1-6
TGTGCCATCAGTGCGCAGGAAAATTCACCCCTCCACTTT,CAISAQENSPLHF,13,TRBV10-3,-,few,TRBJ1-6
TGTGGCAACAGCGTGTACGTTCAGAACACTGAAGCTTTCTTT,CGNSVYVQNTEAFF,14,TRBV9,-,-,TRBJ1-1
TGTGCCAGCAGCTTGGGTAGCGGGGCGGGGGAGCAGTACTTC,CASSLGSGAGEQYF,14,TRBV7-2,TRBD2,few,TRBJ2-7
TGTGCCAGCAGTCACCGGGACAGGGGGTATGGCTACACCTTC,CASSHRDRGYGYTF,14,TRBV6-5,TRBD1,many,TRBJ1-2
TGTGCCACCGAGGGACCTGAAGCTTTCTTT,CATEGPEAFF,10,TRBV19,-,-,TRBJ1-1
TGTGCCACCAGTGATTTGGAGAATCAGCCCCAGCATTTT,CATSDLENQPQHF,13,TRBV24-1,-,-,TRBJ1-5
TGTGCCAGCAGTAACCTAATCTCTGGAAACACCATATATTTT,CASSNLISGNTIYF,14,TRBV25-1,-,few,TRBJ1-3
TGTGCCAGTAGTACCCCAGGGGACAGAAATCAGCCCCAGCATTTT,CASSTPGDRNQPQHF,15,TRBV19,TRBD1,-,TRBJ1-5
TGTGCCAGCAGTCACGGCAGCAAACTAGCCAAAAACATTCAGTACTTC,CASSHGSKLAKNIQYF,16,TRBV7-2,-,few,TRBJ2-4
TGTGCCACCGAATCAAACCGGGACTACGAGCAGTACTTC,CATESNRDYEQYF,13,TRBV10-3,-,many,TRBJ2-7
TGTGCCAGCAGCTACCCACAGGGCCCAACCAAGGAAAAACTGTTTTTT,CASSYPQGPTKEKLFF,16,TRBV6-5,-,many,TRBJ1-4
TGTGCCAGCAGTTACTCACAGGGTGGCCAGCCCCAGCATTTT,CASSYSQGGQPQHF,14,TRBV6-5,-,many,TRBJ1-5